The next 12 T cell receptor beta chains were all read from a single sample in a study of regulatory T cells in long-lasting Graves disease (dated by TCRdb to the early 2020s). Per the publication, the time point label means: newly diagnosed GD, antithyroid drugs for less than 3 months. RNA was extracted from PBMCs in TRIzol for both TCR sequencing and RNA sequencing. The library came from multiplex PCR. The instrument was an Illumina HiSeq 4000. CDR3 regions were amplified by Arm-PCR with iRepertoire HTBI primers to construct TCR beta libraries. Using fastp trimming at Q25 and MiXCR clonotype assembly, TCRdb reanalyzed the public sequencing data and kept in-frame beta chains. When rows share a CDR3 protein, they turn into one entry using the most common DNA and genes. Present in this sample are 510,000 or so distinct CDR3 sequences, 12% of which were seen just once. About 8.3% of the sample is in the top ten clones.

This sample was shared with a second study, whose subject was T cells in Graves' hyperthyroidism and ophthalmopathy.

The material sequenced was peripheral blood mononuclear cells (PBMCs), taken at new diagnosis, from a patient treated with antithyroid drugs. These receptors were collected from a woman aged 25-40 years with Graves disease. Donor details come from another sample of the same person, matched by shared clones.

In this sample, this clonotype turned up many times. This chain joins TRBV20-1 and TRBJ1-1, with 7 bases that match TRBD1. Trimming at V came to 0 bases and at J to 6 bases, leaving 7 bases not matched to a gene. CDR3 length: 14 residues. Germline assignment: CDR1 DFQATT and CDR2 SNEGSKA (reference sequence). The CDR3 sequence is CSARDNRGSAEAFF. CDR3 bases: TGCAGTGCTAGAGATAACAGGGGAAGCGCTGAAGCTTTCTTT.

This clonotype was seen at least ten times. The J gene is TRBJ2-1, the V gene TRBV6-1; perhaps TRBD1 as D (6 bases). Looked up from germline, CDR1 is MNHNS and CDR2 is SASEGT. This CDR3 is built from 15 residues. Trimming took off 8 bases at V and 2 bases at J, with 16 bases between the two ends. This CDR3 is CASVDSWMTYNEQFF. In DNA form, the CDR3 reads TGTGCCAGCGTGGACAGCTGGATGACCTACAATGAGCAGTTCTTC.

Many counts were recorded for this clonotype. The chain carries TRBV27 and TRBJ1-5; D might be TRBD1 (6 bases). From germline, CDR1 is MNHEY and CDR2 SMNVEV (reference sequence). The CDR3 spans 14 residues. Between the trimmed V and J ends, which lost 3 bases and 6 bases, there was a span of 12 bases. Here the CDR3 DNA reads TGTGCCAGCAGTTTTGGGGGAGGGGGTCAGCCCCAGCATTTT. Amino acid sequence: CASSFGGGGQPQHF.

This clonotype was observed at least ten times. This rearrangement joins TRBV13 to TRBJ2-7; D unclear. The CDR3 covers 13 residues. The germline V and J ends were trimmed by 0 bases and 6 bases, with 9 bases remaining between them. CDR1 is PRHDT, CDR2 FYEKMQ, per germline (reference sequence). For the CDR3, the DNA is TGTGCCAGCAGCTTAGGGAGACCCAGCGAGCAGTACTTC. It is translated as CASSLGRPSEQYF.

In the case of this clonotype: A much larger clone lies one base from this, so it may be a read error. CDR3 region: CSAPTGELGEEQYF. CDR3 nucleotide sequence: TGCAGTGCTCCTACAGGGGAGCTTGGGGAGGAGCAGTACTTC. The chain uses TRBV20-1 and TRBJ2-7, with 7 positions matching TRBD1. The germline gives CDR1 DFQATT, CDR2 SNEGSKA (reference sequence). This CDR3 is built from 14 residues. V lost 5 bases, J lost 7 bases, and 14 bases stayed unmatched.

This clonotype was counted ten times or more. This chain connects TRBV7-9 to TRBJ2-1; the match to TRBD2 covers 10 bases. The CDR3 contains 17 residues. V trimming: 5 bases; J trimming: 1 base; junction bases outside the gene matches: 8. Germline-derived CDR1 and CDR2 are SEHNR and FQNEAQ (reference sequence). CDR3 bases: TGTGCCAGCAGCCCGCCTAGCGGGAGTGGTTCCTACAATGAGCAGTTCTTC. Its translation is CASSPPSGSGSYNEQFF.

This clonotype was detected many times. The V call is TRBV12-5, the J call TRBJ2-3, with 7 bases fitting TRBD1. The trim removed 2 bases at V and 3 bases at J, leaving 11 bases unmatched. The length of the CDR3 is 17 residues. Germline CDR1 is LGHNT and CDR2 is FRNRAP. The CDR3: CASGLLTGARDTDTQYF. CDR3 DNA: TGTGCTAGTGGTTTGCTTACAGGGGCGAGAGATACAGATACGCAGTATTTT.

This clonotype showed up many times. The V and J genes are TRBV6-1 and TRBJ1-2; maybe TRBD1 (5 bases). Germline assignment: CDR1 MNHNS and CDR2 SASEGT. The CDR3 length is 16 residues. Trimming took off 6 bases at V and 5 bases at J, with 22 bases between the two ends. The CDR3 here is CASSRSMGEIKYGYTF. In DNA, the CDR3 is TGTGCCAGCAGCCGGTCAATGGGGGAGATTAAGTATGGCTACACCTTC.

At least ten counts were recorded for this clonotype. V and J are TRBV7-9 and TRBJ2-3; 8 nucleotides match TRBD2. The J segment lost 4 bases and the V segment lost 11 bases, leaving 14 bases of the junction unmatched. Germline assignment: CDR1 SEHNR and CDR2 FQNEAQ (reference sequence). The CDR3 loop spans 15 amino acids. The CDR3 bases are TGTGCCGGGGCCAGCGGGAGAACTTTGGCAGATACGCAGTATTTT. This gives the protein CAGASGRTLADTQYF.

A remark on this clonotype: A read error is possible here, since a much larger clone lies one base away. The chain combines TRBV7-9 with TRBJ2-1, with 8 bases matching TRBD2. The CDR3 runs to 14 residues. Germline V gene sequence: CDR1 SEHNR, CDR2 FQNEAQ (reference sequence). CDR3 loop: CASFRAGGPNERFF. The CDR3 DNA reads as TGTGCCAGCTTCCGGGCGGGAGGACCCAATGAGCGGTTCTTC.

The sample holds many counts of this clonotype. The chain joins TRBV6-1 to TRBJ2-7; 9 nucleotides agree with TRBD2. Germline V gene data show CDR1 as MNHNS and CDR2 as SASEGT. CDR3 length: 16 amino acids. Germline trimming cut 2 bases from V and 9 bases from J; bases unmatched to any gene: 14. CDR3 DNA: TGTGCCAGCAGTGAAATCGTCCTAGCGGGGACGGAGGGGCAGTACTTC. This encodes CASSEIVLAGTEGQYF.

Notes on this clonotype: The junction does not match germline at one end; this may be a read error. The CDR3 nucleotides read TGTGCCAGCAGCTTAAGCTCGGGACTAGCGGGTGAGAAGGACTTC. As protein: CASSLSSGLAGEKDF. This chain connects TRBV11-2 to TRBJ2-7, with 12 positions matching TRBD2. Germline CDR1 and CDR2: SGHAT and FQNNGV. This CDR3 is 15 amino acids long.